Presented here are 23 T cell receptor beta chains from one specimen sequenced in a study of T cells in narcolepsy. TCRdb's copy holds only in-frame clones and misses some; the assay was immunoSEQ multiplex PCR. The table includes over 30,000 clones, 70% to 90% detected once. The sequenced sample was CD45RA- memory CD4+ T cells from PBMCs. These receptors came from a human donor with narcolepsy.

This chain uses TRBV6-4 with TRBJ2-5; D gene unclear. The J call may be mistaken, given a closer DNA end match to TRBJ2-7. Germline-derived CDR1 and CDR2 are MRHNA and SNTAGT. The CDR3 contains 15 residues. The CDR3 coding sequence is TGTGCCAGCAGTGGGTTGACTGCTAGCTCCTACGAGCAGTACTTC. Translated, it gives CASSGLTASSYEQYF.

The chain couples TRBV7-9 to TRBJ2-5; 11 nucleotides align to TRBD2. TRBJ2-7 explains the end of the DNA better; the J call may be wrong. Germline V gene lookup returns CDR1 SEHNR and CDR2 FQNEAQ (reference sequence). CDR3 length: 15 residues. CDR3 amino acids: CASSLGLAGAYEQYF. As DNA, the CDR3 is TGTGCCAGCAGCCTCGGACTAGCGGGTGCCTACGAGCAGTACTTC.

V and J are TRBV27 and TRBJ2-3; 13 bases match TRBD2. The CDR3 loop spans 16 amino acids. With V trimmed by 4 bases and J by 6 bases, 7 bases remained unmatched. The germline CDR1 and CDR2 sequences are MNHEY and SMNVEV (reference sequence). CDR3: CASSSTSGGWWDTQYF. The CDR3 DNA reads TGTGCCAGCAGTTCGACTAGCGGGGGGTGGTGGGATACGCAGTATTTT.

This chain connects TRBV7-2 to TRBJ2-3; TRBD2 aligns across 13 bases. The trim removed 6 bases at V and 9 bases at J, leaving 6 bases unmatched. Per germline, CDR1 SGHTA and CDR2 FQGNSA. The CDR3 length is 14 residues. CDR3 residues: CASRRTSGGATQYF. The DNA for the CDR3 is TGTGCCAGCAGAAGAACTAGCGGGGGGGCAACGCAGTATTTT.

CDR3 region: CASSILLDGPYEQYF. CDR3 bases: TGTGCCAGTAGTATCCTTTTAGACGGGCCCTACGAGCAGTACTTC. J is TRBJ2-7 and V is TRBV19; unclear D gene. The CDR3 extends over 15 amino acids. Trimming took off 3 bases at V and 2 bases at J, with 14 bases between the two ends. Germline lookup yields CDR1 LNHDA and CDR2 SQIVND (reference sequence).

The genes are TRBV19 and TRBJ2-5, with TRBD2 matching 11 bases. V shed 4 bases and J 7 bases; nucleotides not matched to a gene: 11. Germline V gene lookup returns CDR1 LNHDA and CDR2 SQIVND (reference sequence). This CDR3 contains 16 residues. The CDR3: CASSTTSGATIGTQYF. CDR3 nucleotides: TGTGCCAGTAGTACGACTAGCGGGGCAACCATAGGGACCCAGTACTTC.

The V call is TRBV18, the J call TRBJ2-7; 10 bases agree with TRBD2. J was trimmed by 5 bases and V by 2 bases; bases with no gene match: 9. This CDR3 region has 16 residues. CDR1 is KGHSH and CDR2 is LQKENI in the germline V gene. CDR3 DNA sequence: TGTGCCAGCTCACCATTGCAGCGGGGGGGTGGTAACGAGCAGTACTTC. Its translation: CASSPLQRGGGNEQYF.

The chain joins TRBV29-1 to TRBJ1-2; TRBD1 is a possible D gene (5 bases). V was clipped by 3 bases and J by 6 bases, with 11 bases between them. The CDR3 is 12 residues long. Germline V gene lookup returns CDR1 SQVTM and CDR2 ANQGSEA. CDR3 bases: TGCAGCGTTGAGTGGGGGTTTGATGGCTACACCTTC. Encoded protein: CSVEWGFDGYTF.

V is TRBV10-2 and J is TRBJ1-5, with D tentatively TRBD1 (5 bases). The CDR3 sequence is 15 residues long. V was trimmed by 4 bases and J by 2 bases, leaving 12 bases between them. Germline V gene data show CDR1 as WSHSY and CDR2 as SAAADI. The CDR3 reads CASSAVGGGNQPQHF. For the CDR3, the DNA is TGCGCCAGCAGTGCCGTCGGGGGTGGCAATCAGCCCCAGCATTTT.

The chain has TRBV5-6 and TRBJ1-6; D not certain. The V and J ends lost 0 bases and 9 bases respectively, with 7 bases between them. The CDR3 runs to 13 residues. Germline V gene sequence: CDR1 SGHDT, CDR2 YYEEEE. Here the CDR3 DNA reads TGTGCCAGCAGCTTGGGGGAAGTTTCACCCCTCCACTTT. Residues: CASSLGEVSPLHF.

The gene calls are TRBV6-5 and TRBJ1-5; D might be TRBD1 (6 bases). Trimming removed 7 bases from V and 7 bases from J, with 14 bases in between. The CDR3 totals 13 residues. Germline V gene lookup returns CDR1 MNHEY and CDR2 SVGAGI. The CDR3: CASTRARGQPQHF. The CDR3 DNA sequence: TGTGCCAGCACCCGTGCTAGGGGGCAGCCCCAGCATTTT.

This rearrangement joins TRBV11-3 to TRBJ1-2; a weak D match, TRBD1 (6 bases). Trimming left V 3 bases short and J 8 bases short, with 16 bases between. The germline V gene has CDR1 SGHNT and CDR2 YENEEA. The CDR3 is 14 amino acids. The CDR3 region has the DNA TGTGCCAGCAGCTTTAGGGGGACCACCGGGGGCTACACCTTC. Translated, it gives CASSFRGTTGGYTF.

The V call is TRBV7-3, the J call TRBJ2-7, with 8 bases matching TRBD2. Germline V gene lookup returns CDR1 SGHTA and CDR2 FQGTGA. This CDR3 has 14 residues. The V gene end was trimmed by 5 bases and the J gene end by 3 bases; junction bases not matched to a gene: 6. CDR3: CASSPSGGSYEQYF. As DNA, the CDR3 is TGTGCCAGCAGCCCAAGCGGGGGAAGCTACGAGCAGTACTTC.

The V gene is TRBV29-1, the J gene TRBJ1-1, with D possibly being TRBD1 (5 bases). This CDR3 has 14 residues. The ends were cut back, 4 bases at V and 4 bases at J, with 16 bases in the middle. Germline V gene lookup returns CDR1 SQVTM and CDR2 ANQGSEA. This CDR3 reads CSVGPKVGATEAFF. As DNA, the CDR3 is TGCAGCGTTGGGCCCAAGGTTGGGGCCACTGAAGCTTTCTTT.

The chain joins TRBV6-4 to TRBJ2-7; 15 nucleotides agree with TRBD2. CDR1 is MRHNA, CDR2 SNTAGT, per germline. The V segment lost 7 bases and the J segment 0 bases; nucleotides outside the gene matches: 7. The CDR3 consists of 17 residues. DNA for the CDR3: TGTGCCAGCACCCCGGGGACTAGCGGGGGGACCTCCTACGAGCAGTACTTC. Its protein product is CASTPGTSGGTSYEQYF.

The V gene is TRBV6-5, the J gene TRBJ1-1, with TRBD1 identical over 10 bases. CDR3 length: 14 residues. Germline CDR1 is MNHEY and CDR2 is SVGAGI. Losses at the gene ends were 6 bases for V and 5 bases for J; bases not matched to a gene: 6. The CDR3 bases are TGTGCCAGCAGGGTGACAGGGGGCTGGACTGAAGCTTTCTTT. Translated, it gives CASRVTGGWTEAFF.

The J gene is TRBJ1-1, the V gene TRBV5-1; a weak D match, TRBD1 (5 bases). The CDR3 is 15 amino acids. V was pared by 5 bases and J by 2 bases, with 16 bases between. Germline lookup yields CDR1 SGHRS and CDR2 YFSETQ. CDR3 sequence: CASSNGGTANTEAFF. CDR3 sequence (DNA): TGCGCCAGCAGTAATGGAGGGACGGCCAACACTGAAGCTTTCTTT.

The gene calls are TRBV5-1 and TRBJ1-4, with D maybe TRBD1 (5 bases). From germline, CDR1 is SGHRS and CDR2 YFSETQ. The CDR3 extends over 15 amino acids. V lost 4 bases, J lost 5 bases, and 15 bases lay in between. The CDR3 is CASSGKVGDNEKLFF. The CDR3 coding sequence is TGCGCCAGCAGCGGGAAGGTCGGGGACAATGAAAAACTGTTTTTT.

The chain links TRBV7-2 to TRBJ1-1; maybe TRBD1 (5 bases). Germline CDR1 is SGHTA and CDR2 is FQGNSA. Trimming cost V 6 bases and J 3 bases, with 17 bases left between them. The CDR3 runs 15 residues. CDR3 in DNA: TGTGCCAGCAGATCTGGAGGGGCTAGGGACACTGAAGCTTTCTTT. Its protein is CASRSGGARDTEAFF.

The CDR3 DNA reads TGTGCCAGTAGTATTCACGGGGGGCCTAGCCAGAATCAGCCCCAGCATTTT. Amino acid sequence: CASSIHGGPSQNQPQHF. This chain uses TRBV19 with TRBJ1-5, with a possible D match to TRBD1 (6 bases). The CDR3 is 17 amino acids. CDR1 is LNHDA and CDR2 is SQIVND in the germline V gene (reference sequence). V dropped 3 bases and J dropped 4 bases, with 19 bases sitting between them.

V gene TRBV7-2 combines with J gene TRBJ2-3; D is unclear. From germline, CDR1 is SGHTA and CDR2 FQGNSA. The CDR3 loop spans 12 amino acids. Trimming left V 0 bases short and J 7 bases short, with 5 bases between. CDR3 bases: TGTGCCAGCAGCTTAGCGACGAATACGCAGTATTTT. Translating gives CASSLATNTQYF. Together with reference TRBV7-2 and TRBJ2-3, the CDR3 gives the full variable domain: GAGVSQSPSNKVTEKGKDVELRCDPISGHTALYWYRQSLGQGLEFLIYFQGNSAPDKSGLPSDRFSAERTGGSVSTLTIQRTQQEDSAVYLCASSLATNTQYFGPGTRLTVL.

V usage is TRBV7-2 and J usage is TRBJ2-7; no firm D call. This CDR3 spans 13 amino acids. The V end lost 0 bases, the J end lost 3 bases, and 6 bases lay between the germline ends. Per the germline V gene, CDR1 is SGHTA and CDR2 is FQGNSA. In DNA form, the CDR3 reads TGTGCCAGCAGCTTAGCATTGAGCTACGAGCAGTACTTC. It encodes CASSLALSYEQYF.

The chain's CDR3 is CASSYRGPTEAFF. CDR3 bases: TGTGCCAGCTCCTACAGGGGACCCACTGAAGCTTTCTTT. The chain carries TRBV7-8 and TRBJ1-1; the match to TRBD1 covers 7 bases. Trimming removed 8 bases from V and 4 bases from J; junction bases left unmatched: 7. Germline CDR1 and CDR2: SGHVS and FQNEAQ. The CDR3 contains 13 residues.